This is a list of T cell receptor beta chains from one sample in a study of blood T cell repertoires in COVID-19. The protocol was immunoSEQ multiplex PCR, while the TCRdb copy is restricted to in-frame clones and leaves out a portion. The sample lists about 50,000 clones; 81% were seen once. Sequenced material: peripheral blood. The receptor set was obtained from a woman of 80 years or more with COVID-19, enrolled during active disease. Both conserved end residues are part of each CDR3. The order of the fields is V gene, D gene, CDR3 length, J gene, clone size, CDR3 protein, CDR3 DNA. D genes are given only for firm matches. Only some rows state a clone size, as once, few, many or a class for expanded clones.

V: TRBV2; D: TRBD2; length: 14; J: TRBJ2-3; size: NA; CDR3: CASSQTSGTDTQYF; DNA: TGTGCCAGCAGTCAAACTAGCGGCACAGATACGCAGTATTTT
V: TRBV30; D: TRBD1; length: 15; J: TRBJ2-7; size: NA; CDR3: CAWSLGGTGGREQYF; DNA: TGTGCCTGGAGCCTTGGCGGGACAGGGGGCCGGGAGCAGTACTTC
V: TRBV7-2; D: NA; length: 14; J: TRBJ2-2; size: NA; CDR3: CASSLASGTGELFF; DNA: TGTGCCAGCAGCTTAGCGAGCGGGACCGGGGAGCTGTTTTTT
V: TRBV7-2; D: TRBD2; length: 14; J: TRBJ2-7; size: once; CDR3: CASSSLAGNYEQYF; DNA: TGTGCCAGCAGCTCGCTAGCGGGAAACTACGAGCAGTACTTC
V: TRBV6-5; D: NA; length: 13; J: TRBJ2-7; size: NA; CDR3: CASSLPGDTEQYF; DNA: TGTGCCAGCAGTTTACCAGGGGATACCGAGCAGTACTTC
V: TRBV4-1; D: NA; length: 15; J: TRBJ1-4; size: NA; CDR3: CASSKGGSTNEKLFF; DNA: TGCGCCAGCAGCAAGGGGGGGTCAACTAATGAAAAACTGTTTTTT
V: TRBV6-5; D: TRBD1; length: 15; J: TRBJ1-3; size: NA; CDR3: CASSQDRISGNTIYF; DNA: TGTGCCAGCAGTCAGGACAGGATCTCTGGAAACACCATATATTTT
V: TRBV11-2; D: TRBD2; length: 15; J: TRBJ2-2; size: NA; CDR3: CASSISGRNTGELFF; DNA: TGTGCCAGCAGCATTAGCGGGCGGAACACCGGGGAGCTGTTTTTT
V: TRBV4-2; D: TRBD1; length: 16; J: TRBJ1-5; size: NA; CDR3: CASSQEGTGGVRPQHF; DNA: TGTGCCAGCAGCCAAGAAGGGACAGGGGGCGTCAGGCCCCAGCATTTT
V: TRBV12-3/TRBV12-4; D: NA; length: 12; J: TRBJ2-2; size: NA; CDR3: CASRTNTGELFF; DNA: TGTGCCAGCAGGACAAACACCGGGGAGCTGTTTTTT
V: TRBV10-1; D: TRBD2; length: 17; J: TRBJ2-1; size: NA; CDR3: CASSQTKLAGGQNEQFF; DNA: TGCGCCAGCAGCCAAACCAAACTAGCGGGAGGCCAGAATGAGCAGTTCTTC
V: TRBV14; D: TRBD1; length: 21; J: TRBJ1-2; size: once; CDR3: CASSQESRPRDRERGRHGYTF; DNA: TGTGCCAGCAGCCAAGAGTCCCGACCGAGGGACAGGGAAAGAGGTAGACATGGCTACACCTTC
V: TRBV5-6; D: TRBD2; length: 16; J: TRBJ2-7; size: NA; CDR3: CASSFLDSGSVHEQYF; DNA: TGTGCCAGCAGCTTCTTGGATAGCGGGAGTGTCCACGAGCAGTACTTC
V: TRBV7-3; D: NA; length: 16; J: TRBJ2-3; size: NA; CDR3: CASSSMPSGLPDTQYF; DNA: TGTGCCAGCAGCTCAATGCCAAGCGGCCTCCCAGATACGCAGTATTTT
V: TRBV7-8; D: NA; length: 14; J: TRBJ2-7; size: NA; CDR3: CASSLGRSHNEQYF; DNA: TGTGCCAGCAGCTTAGGGCGGTCCCACAACGAGCAGTACTTC
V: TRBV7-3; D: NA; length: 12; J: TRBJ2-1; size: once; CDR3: CASSLHSREQFF; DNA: TGTGCCAGCAGCTTACATTCCAGGGAGCAGTTCTTC
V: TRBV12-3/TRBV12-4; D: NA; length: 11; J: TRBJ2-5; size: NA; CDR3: CASSFAETQYF; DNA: TGTGCCAGCAGTTTTGCGGAGACCCAGTACTTC
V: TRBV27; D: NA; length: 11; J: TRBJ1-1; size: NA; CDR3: CASKSNTEAFF; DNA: TGTGCCAGCAAATCAAACACTGAAGCTTTCTTT
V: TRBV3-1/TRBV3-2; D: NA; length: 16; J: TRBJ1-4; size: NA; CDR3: CASSPTRGGDAEKLFF; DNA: TGTGCCAGCAGCCCAACACGGGGGGGTGACGCTGAAAAACTGTTTTTT
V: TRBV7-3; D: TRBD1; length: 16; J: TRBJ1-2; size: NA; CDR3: CASSPGQKTSNYGYTF; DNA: TGTGCCAGCAGCCCGGGACAGAAGACCTCTAACTATGGCTACACCTTC
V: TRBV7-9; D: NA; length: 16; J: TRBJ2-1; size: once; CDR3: CASSRTASHFLNEQFF; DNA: TGTGCCAGCAGTAGGACAGCGAGCCATTTTTTGAATGAGCAGTTCTTC
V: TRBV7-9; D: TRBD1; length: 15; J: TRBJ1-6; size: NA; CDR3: CASSTGQGAYSPLHF; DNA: TGTGCCAGCAGCACGGGACAGGGGGCCTATTCACCCCTCCACTTT
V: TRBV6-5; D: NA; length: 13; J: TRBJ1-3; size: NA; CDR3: CASSLTGRNTIYF; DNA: TGTGCCAGCAGTCTTACAGGGAGAAACACCATATATTTT
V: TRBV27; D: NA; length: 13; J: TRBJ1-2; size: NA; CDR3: CASSLSMSYGYTF; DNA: TGTGCCAGCAGTTTATCGATGAGTTATGGCTACACCTTC
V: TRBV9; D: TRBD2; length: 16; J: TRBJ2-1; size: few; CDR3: CASSANSGSSYNEQFF; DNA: TGTGCCAGCAGCGCCAATAGCGGGAGCTCCTACAATGAGCAGTTCTTC
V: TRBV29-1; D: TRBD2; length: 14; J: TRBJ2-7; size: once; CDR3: CSVAALAGTREQYF; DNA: TGCAGCGTTGCAGCGCTAGCGGGTACACGGGAGCAGTACTTC
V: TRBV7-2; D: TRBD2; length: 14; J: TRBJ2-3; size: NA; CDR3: CAVQEAGNTDTQYF; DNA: TGTGCCGTTCAAGAAGCGGGAAACACAGATACGCAGTATTTT
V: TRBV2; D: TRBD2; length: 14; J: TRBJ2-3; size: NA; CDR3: CASRGGTSTDTQYF; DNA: TGTGCCAGCAGGGGGGGGACTAGCACAGATACGCAGTATTTT
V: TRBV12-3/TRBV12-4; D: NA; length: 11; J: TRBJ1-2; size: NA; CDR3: CASSYSYGYTF; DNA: TGTGCCAGCAGCTACAGCTATGGCTACACCTTC
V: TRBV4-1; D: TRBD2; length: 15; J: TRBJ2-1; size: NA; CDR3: CASNSGTSGNNEQFF; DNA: TGCGCCAGCAACTCCGGGACTAGCGGAAACAATGAGCAGTTCTTC
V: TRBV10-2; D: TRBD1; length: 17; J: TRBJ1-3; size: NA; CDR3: CASSESFRGTGGNTIYF; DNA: TGCGCCAGCAGTGAGTCTTTTCGCGGGACAGGGGGAAACACCATATATTTT
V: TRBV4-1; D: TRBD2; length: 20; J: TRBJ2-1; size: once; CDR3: CASSQGPGLAGSHDEDEQFF; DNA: TGCGCCAGCAGCCAAGGGCCGGGACTAGCGGGGAGCCACGACGAGGATGAGCAGTTCTTC
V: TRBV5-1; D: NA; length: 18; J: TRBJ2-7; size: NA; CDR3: CASSFPGQAQVDSYEQYF; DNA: TGCGCCAGCAGCTTCCCGGGACAAGCTCAGGTGGATTCCTACGAGCAGTACTTC
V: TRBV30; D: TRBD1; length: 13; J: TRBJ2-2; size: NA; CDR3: CAWTGQGTGELFF; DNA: TGTGCCTGGACTGGACAGGGCACCGGGGAGCTGTTTTTT
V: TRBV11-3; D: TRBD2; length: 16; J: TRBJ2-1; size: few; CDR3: CASSREGTSGYNEQFF; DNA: TGTGCCAGCAGCCGAGAAGGGACTAGCGGATACAATGAGCAGTTCTTC
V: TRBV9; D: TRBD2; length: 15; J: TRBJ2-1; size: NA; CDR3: CASSVGGGSHNEQFF; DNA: TGTGCCAGCAGCGTAGGTGGCGGGAGTCATAATGAGCAGTTCTTC
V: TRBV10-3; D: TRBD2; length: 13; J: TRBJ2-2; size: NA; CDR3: CAIGTSGTGELFF; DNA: TGTGCCATTGGGACTAGCGGCACCGGGGAGCTGTTTTTT
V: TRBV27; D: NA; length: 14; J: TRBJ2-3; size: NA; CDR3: CATREGGVSDTQYF; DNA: TGTGCCACCCGGGAAGGGGGAGTATCAGATACGCAGTATTTT
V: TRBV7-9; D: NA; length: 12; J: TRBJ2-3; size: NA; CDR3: CASSTVTDTQYF; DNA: TGTGCCAGTTCCACAGTCACAGATACGCAGTATTTT
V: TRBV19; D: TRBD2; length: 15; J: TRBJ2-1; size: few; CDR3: CASSTAGGLDNEQFF; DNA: TGTGCCAGTAGTACCGCGGGGGGCCTCGACAATGAGCAGTTCTTC
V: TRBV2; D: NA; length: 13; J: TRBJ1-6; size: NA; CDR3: CASSHQGGEPLHF; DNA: TGTGCCAGCAGCCATCAAGGGGGAGAACCCCTCCACTTT
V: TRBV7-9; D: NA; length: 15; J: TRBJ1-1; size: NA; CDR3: CASSLVQGKNTEAFF; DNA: TGTGCCAGCAGCTTAGTCCAGGGAAAGAACACTGAAGCTTTCTTT
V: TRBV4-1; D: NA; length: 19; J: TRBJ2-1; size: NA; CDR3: CASSHSPSRSGTSYNEQFF; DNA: TGCGCCAGCAGCCATTCCCCCAGTAGAAGCGGTACGTCTTACAATGAGCAGTTCTTC
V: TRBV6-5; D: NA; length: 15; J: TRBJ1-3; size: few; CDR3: CASSYSRISGNTIYF; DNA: TGTGCCAGCAGTTACTCCAGGATATCTGGAAACACCATATATTTT
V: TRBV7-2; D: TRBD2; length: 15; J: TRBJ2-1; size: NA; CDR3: CASSLELAGHNEQFF; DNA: TGTGCCAGCAGCTTAGAACTAGCGGGTCACAATGAGCAGTTCTTC
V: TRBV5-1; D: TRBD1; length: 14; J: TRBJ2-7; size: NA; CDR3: CASSWTGEPYEQYF; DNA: TGCGCCAGCAGCTGGACAGGGGAACCCTACGAGCAGTACTTC
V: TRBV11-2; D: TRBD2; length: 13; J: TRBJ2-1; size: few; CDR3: CASSLGLAGGRVF; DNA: TGTGCCAGCAGCTTGGGACTAGCGGGAGGTCGGGTCTTC
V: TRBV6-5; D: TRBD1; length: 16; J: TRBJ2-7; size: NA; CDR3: CASSYGFGTGALEQYF; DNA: TGTGCCAGCAGTTACGGTTTCGGGACAGGGGCCCTCGAGCAGTACTTC